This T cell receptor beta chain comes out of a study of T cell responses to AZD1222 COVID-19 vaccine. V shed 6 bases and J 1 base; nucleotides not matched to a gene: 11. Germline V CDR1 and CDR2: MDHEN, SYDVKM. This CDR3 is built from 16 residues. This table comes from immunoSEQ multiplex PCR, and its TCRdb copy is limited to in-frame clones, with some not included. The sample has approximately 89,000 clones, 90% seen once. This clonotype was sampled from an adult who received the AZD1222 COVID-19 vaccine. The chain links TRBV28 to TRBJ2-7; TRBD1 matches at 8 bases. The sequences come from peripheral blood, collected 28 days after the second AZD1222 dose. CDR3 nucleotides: TGTGCCAGCAGACGAGCAGGGGGCGCAAGGTCCTACGAGCAGTACTTC. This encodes CASRRAGGARSYEQYF. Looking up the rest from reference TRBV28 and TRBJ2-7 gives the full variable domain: DVKVTQSSRYLVKRTGEKVFLECVQDMDHENMFWYRQDPGLGLRLIYFSYDVKMKEKGDIPEGYSVSREKKERFSLILESASTNQTSMYLCASRRAGGARSYEQYFGPGTRLTVT.